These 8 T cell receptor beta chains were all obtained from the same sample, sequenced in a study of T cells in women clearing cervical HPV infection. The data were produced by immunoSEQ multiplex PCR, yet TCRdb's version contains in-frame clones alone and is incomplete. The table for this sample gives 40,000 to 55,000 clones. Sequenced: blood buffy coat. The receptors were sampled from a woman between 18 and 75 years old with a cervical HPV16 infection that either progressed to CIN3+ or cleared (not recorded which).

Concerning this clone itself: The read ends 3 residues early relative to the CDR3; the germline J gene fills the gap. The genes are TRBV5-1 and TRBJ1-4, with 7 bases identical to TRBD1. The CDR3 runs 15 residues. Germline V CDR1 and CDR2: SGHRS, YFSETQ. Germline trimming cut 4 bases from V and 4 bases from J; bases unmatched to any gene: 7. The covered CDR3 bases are TGCGCCAGCAGCCCAACAGGGGAAGGTAATGAAAAA. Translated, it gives CASSPTGEGNEK. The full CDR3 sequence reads CASSPTGEGNEKLFF.

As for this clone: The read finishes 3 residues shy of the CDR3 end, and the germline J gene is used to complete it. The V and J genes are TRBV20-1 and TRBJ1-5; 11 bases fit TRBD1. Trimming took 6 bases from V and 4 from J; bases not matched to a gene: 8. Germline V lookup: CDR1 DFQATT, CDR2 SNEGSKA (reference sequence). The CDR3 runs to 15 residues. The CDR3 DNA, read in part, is TGCAGTGCAAGGAGGACAGGGGGCGCGAATCAGCCC. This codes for CSARRTGGANQP. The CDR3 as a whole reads CSARRTGGANQPQHF.

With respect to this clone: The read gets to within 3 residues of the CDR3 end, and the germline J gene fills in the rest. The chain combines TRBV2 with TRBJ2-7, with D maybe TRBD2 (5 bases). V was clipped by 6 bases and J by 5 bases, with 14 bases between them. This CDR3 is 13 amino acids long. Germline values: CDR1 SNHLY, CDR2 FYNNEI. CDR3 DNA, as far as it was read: TGTGCCAGCAGGGAGCGGTCCGTGAACGAG. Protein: CASRERSVNE. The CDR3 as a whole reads CASRERSVNEQYF.

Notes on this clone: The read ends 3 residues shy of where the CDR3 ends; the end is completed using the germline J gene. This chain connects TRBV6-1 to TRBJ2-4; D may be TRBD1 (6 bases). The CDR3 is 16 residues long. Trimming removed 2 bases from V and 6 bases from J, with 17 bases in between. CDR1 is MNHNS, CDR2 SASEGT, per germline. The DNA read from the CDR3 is TGTGCCAGCAGTGAAACTAGACAGGCGGCCTCAAACATT. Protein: CASSETRQAASNI. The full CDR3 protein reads CASSETRQAASNIQYF.

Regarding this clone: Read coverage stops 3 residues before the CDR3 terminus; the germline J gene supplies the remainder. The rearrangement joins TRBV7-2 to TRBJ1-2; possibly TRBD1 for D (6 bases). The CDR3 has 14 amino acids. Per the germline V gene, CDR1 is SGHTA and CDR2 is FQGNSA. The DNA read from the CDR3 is TGTGCCAGCAGCTTTCAGCGGGGGGGCTACGAC. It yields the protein CASSFQRGGYD. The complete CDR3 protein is CASSFQRGGYDYTF.

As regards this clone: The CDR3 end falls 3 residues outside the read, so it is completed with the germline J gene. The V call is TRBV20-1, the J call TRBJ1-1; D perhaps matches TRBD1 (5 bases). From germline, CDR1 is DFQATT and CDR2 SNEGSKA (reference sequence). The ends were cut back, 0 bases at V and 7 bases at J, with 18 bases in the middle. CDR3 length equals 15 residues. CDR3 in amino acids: CSARDRGPRGGEAFF. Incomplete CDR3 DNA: TGCAGTGCTAGAGACCGGGGCCCCCGGGGGGGTGAA.

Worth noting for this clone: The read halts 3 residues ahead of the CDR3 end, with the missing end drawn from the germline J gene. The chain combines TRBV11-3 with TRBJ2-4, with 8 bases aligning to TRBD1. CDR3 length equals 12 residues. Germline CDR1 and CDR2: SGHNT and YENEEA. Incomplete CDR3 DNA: TGTGCCAGCAGCTTATCAGGGGGCAAT. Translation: CASSLSGGN. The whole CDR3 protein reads CASSLSGGNQYF.

The sequenced part of the CDR3 DNA is TGTGCCAGTAGTATAGATGGACAGGGTGACAACTATGGC. Protein sequence: CASSIDGQGDNYG. The full CDR3 reads CASSIDGQGDNYGYTF. The chain employs TRBV19 and TRBJ1-2; 8 bases line up with TRBD1. The read comes to an end 3 residues before the CDR3 does, leaving the germline J gene to fill in the end. CDR3 length: 16 amino acids. The V segment lost 0 bases and the J segment 2 bases; nucleotides outside the gene matches: 5. CDR1 and CDR2 from the germline V gene are LNHDA and SQIVND (reference sequence).